This T cell receptor (beta chain) stems from a study of blood T cell repertoires in COVID-19. Data came from immunoSEQ multiplex PCR; TCRdb stores just in-frame clones and leaves some out. The repertoire consists of 370,000 or so clones, with around 87% occurring once and the leading ten covering 1% to 1.5%. Cohort assignment relied on participant-reported clinical history. The CDR3 covers 15 residues. The germline CDR1 and CDR2 sequences are KGHSH and LQKENI. The trim removed 4 bases at V and 7 bases at J, leaving 11 bases unmatched. Material: PBMCs or T cells enriched from blood (not recorded which). The chain links TRBV18 to TRBJ1-2; 8 bases line up with TRBD1. This TCR came from a man aged 30 to 45 who had recovered from COVID-19. Here the CDR3 DNA reads TGTGCCAGCTCACGCTCCCAGCCAGGGGGCAGTGGCTACACCTTC. It is translated as CASSRSQPGGSGYTF.